Sequencing of this T cell receptor (beta chain) was carried out in a study of T cells in Graves' hyperthyroidism and ophthalmopathy. There were TCR beta CDR3 regions amplified from RNA transcripts. During a first-round RT-PCR of the TCR CDR3, the HTBI primer set was used. Each CDR3 protein gets one entry after TCRdb re-called the multiplex PCR reads with MiXCR. The sample holds about half a million distinct CDR3 sequences, about 16% seen once. Germline values: CDR1 MDHEN, CDR2 SYDVKM. Trimming stripped 10 bases from V and 6 bases from J, with 19 bases between. This CDR3 is built from 14 residues. Diagnoses were established using clinical symptoms, serum thyroxine and TRAb, thyroid ultrasound and orbital computed tomography. This clonotype was counted many times.

The rearrangement joins TRBV28 to TRBJ2-1; the D gene is possibly TRBD2 (6 bases). Sequenced: blood. The origin of this receptor is a woman aged 25-40 years with Graves' ophthalmopathy. CDR3 DNA sequence: TGTGCCATCCTGGGGGGTCGGGGAGCCAATGAGCAGTTCTTC. Translation: CAILGGRGANEQFF.